The 12 T cell receptor beta chains presented below share a single source sample, sequenced in a study of cytomegalovirus exposure and HLA in healthy donors. The PCR used 60 Vbeta and 13 Jbeta primers. TCRdb's copy holds only in-frame clones and misses some; the assay was immunoSEQ multiplex PCR. Found here are 75,000 to 95,000 clones; the top ten clones hold roughly 1.5%. The sequenced material came from PBMCs. The source is a woman in her sixties or seventies in good health and CMV-seronegative.

The V gene is TRBV12-5, the J gene TRBJ2-1; D may be TRBD2 (6 bases). The CDR3 is made up of 17 amino acids. Per the germline V gene, CDR1 is LGHNT and CDR2 is FRNRAP. Deletions cut 6 bases from V and 0 bases from J, with 18 bases between. CDR3: CASGRRSGRSSYNEQFF. As DNA, the CDR3 is TGTGCTAGTGGCCGCCGTAGCGGCAGGAGCTCCTACAATGAGCAGTTCTTC.

The J gene is TRBJ2-5, the V gene TRBV18; 7 nucleotides agree with TRBD2. The J segment lost 5 bases and the V segment lost 3 bases, leaving 9 bases of the junction unmatched. There are 15 residues in the CDR3. Per germline, CDR1 KGHSH and CDR2 LQKENI. CDR3 in amino acids: CASSPALAARETQYF. The DNA of the CDR3 is TGTGCCAGCTCACCCGCCCTAGCGGCCCGGGAGACCCAGTACTTC.

This chain joins TRBV6-5 and TRBJ2-1; D is undetermined. The germline V and J ends were trimmed by 0 bases and 7 bases, with 10 bases remaining between them. The CDR3 spans 14 residues. The V gene's germline CDR1 is MNHEY and CDR2 SVGAGI. This CDR3 is CASSYSDSTNEQFF. As DNA, the CDR3 is TGTGCCAGCAGTTACTCTGACTCAACAAATGAGCAGTTCTTC.

The gene calls are TRBV5-6 and TRBJ2-1; TRBD2 matches 12 bases. J was trimmed by 7 bases and V by 0 bases; bases with no gene match: 11. The CDR3 covers 18 residues. Germline CDR1 SGHDT, CDR2 YYEEEE. The DNA for the CDR3 is TGTGCCAGCAGCTTGGGAAGACTAGCGGGAGAACTGAAGAATGAGCAGTTCTTC. Amino acid sequence: CASSLGRLAGELKNEQFF.

The gene calls are TRBV28 and TRBJ2-1; the match to TRBD2 covers 8 bases. V lost 5 bases and J lost 8; bases outside the gene matches: 8. The CDR3 has 14 amino acids. CDR1 is MDHEN and CDR2 is SYDVKM in the germline V gene. The CDR3 nucleotides read TGTGCCAGCAGTCCTCCGGGAGGGATCCATGAGCAGTTCTTC. Its protein is CASSPPGGIHEQFF.

V and J are TRBV5-1 and TRBJ2-1; 8 bases map to TRBD1. Germline V lookup: CDR1 SGHRS, CDR2 YFSETQ. Germline trimming cut 0 bases from V and 9 bases from J; bases unmatched to any gene: 8. The CDR3 consists of 15 residues. The CDR3 here is CASSLGGNRGAEQFF. CDR3 nucleotides: TGCGCCAGCAGCTTGGGGGGAAACAGGGGGGCTGAGCAGTTCTTC. Supplemented by reference TRBV5-1 and TRBJ2-1, the full variable domain reads KAGVTQTPRYLIKTRGQQVTLSCSPISGHRSVSWYQQTPGQGLQFLFEYFSETQRNKGNFPGRFSGRQFSNSRSEMNVSTLELGDSALYLCASSLGGNRGAEQFFGPGTRLTVL.

The chain has TRBV6-1 and TRBJ1-6; perhaps TRBD1 as D (6 bases). From germline, CDR1 is MNHNS and CDR2 SASEGT. V was pared by 3 bases and J by 8 bases, with 14 bases between. The CDR3 runs 15 residues. The CDR3 here is CASSEIGTFYSPLHF. CDR3 coding DNA: TGTGCCAGCAGTGAGATTGGGACATTCTATTCACCCCTCCACTTT.

The chain has TRBV7-2 and TRBJ2-7; D remains ambiguous. In germline, CDR1 is SGHTA, CDR2 FQGNSA. Trimming shortened V by 5 bases and J by 7 bases, and 12 bases separated the two germline ends. The CDR3 is 12 residues long. CDR3 bases: TGTGCCAGCAGCACGGCGGTTGGTGAGCAGTACTTC. Amino acid sequence: CASSTAVGEQYF.

The rearrangement joins TRBV29-1 to TRBJ2-5; possibly TRBD1 for D (5 bases). Germline CDR1 SQVTM, CDR2 ANQGSEA. The length of the CDR3 is 12 residues. Trimming shortened V by 0 bases and J by 4 bases, and 6 bases separated the two germline ends. Here the CDR3 DNA reads TGCAGCGTTGAAGATAGGGGAGAGACCCAGTACTTC. Translated: CSVEDRGETQYF.

V and J are TRBV7-2 and TRBJ2-7; TRBD1 matches 12 bases. The length of the CDR3 is 14 residues. Germline V gene data show CDR1 as SGHTA and CDR2 as FQGNSA. V lost 6 bases, J lost 6 bases, and 6 bases stayed unmatched. The CDR3 sequence: CASRSGTGGGEQYF. CDR3 DNA sequence: TGTGCCAGCAGATCCGGGACAGGGGGCGGCGAGCAGTACTTC.

The CDR3 DNA sequence: TGTGCCAGCAGTTTGGCGGGAGGGCCCTCCTACGAGCAGTACTTC. Amino acid sequence: CASSLAGGPSYEQYF. The chain recombines TRBV28 with TRBJ2-7; 9 nucleotides align to TRBD2. Trimming removed 3 bases from V and 0 bases from J; junction bases left unmatched: 3. The CDR3 totals 15 residues. CDR1 MDHEN and CDR2 SYDVKM come from the germline V gene.

The rearrangement links TRBV6-1 to TRBJ1-1, with TRBD1 matching over 7 bases. The CDR3 covers 14 residues. With 5 bases clipped from V and 7 bases from J, the junction kept 10 bases outside the gene matches. Germline loops: CDR1 MNHNS, CDR2 SASEGT. The CDR3 loop reads CASSPYDRAIEAFF. As DNA, the CDR3 is TGTGCCAGCAGTCCTTACGACAGGGCTATTGAAGCTTTCTTT.